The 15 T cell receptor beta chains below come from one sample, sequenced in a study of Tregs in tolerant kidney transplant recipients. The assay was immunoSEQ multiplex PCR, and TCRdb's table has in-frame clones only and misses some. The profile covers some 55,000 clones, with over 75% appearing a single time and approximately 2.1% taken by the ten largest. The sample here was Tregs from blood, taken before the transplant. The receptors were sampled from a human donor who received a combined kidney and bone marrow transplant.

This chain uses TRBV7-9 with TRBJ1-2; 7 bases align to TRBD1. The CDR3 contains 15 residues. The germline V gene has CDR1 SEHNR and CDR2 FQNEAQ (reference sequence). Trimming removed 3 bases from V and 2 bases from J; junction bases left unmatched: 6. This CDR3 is CASSFATGYNYGYTF. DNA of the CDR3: TGTGCCAGCAGCTTCGCGACAGGGTACAACTATGGCTACACCTTC.

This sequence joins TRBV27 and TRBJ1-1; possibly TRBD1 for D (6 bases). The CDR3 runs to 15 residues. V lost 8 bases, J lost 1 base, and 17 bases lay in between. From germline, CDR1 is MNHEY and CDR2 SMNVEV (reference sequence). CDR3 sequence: CASANPGHKNTEAFF. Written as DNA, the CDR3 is TGTGCCAGCGCCAACCCGGGACATAAGAACACTGAAGCTTTCTTT.

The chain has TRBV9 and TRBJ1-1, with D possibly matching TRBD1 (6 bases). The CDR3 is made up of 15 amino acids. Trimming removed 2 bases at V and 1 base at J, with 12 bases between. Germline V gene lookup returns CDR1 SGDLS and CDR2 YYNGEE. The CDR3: CASSVSTGWNTEAFF. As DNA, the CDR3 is TGTGCCAGCAGCGTTTCCACAGGGTGGAACACTGAAGCTTTCTTT.

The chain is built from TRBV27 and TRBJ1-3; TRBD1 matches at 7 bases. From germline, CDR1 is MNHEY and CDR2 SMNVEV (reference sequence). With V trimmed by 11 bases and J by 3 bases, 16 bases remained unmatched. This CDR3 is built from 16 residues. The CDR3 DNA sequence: TGTGCCGGACCTCACAGGGGAAGAGTCTTTGGAAACACCATATATTTT. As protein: CAGPHRGRVFGNTIYF.

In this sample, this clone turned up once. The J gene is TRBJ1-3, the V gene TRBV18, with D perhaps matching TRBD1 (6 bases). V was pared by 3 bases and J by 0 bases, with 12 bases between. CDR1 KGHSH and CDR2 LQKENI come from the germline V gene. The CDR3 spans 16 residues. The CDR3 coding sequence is TGTGCCAGCTCACCGACAGGCCAGAGCTCTGGAAACACCATATATTTT. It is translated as CASSPTGQSSGNTIYF.

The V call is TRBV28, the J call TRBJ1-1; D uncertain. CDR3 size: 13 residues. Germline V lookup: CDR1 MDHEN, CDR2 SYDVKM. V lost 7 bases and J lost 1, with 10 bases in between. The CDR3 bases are TGTGCCAGCACCGTCTCAGAGAACACTGAAGCTTTCTTT. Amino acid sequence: CASTVSENTEAFF. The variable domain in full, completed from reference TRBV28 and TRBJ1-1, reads DVKVTQSSRYLVKRTGEKVFLECVQDMDHENMFWYRQDPGLGLRLIYFSYDVKMKEKGDIPEGYSVSREKKERFSLILESASTNQTSMYLCASTVSENTEAFFGQGTRLTVV.

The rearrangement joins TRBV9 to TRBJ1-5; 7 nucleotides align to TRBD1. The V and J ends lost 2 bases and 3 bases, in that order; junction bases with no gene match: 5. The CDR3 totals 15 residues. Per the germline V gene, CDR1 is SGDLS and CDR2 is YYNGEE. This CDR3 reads CASSVTGQANQPQHF. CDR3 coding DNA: TGTGCCAGCAGCGTCACCGGACAGGCCAATCAGCCCCAGCATTTT.

The CDR3, as DNA: TGTGCCAGCAGCTTAGCTAGCAACCAGCAGTTCTTC. It codes for CASSLASNQQFF. V and J are TRBV7-9 and TRBJ2-1, with D uncertain. The germline V gene encodes CDR1 SEHNR and CDR2 FQNEAQ (reference sequence). V shed 0 bases and J shed 11 bases, with 8 bases lying between them. The CDR3 runs 12 residues.

The CDR3 DNA is TGTGCCAGCAGCTCGGGGGCAGTGAACACTGAAGCTTTCTTT. As protein: CASSSGAVNTEAFF. The V and J genes are TRBV7-2 and TRBJ1-1, with D perhaps TRBD1 (6 bases). The CDR3 has 14 residues. V was trimmed by 4 bases and J by 0 bases, leaving 9 bases between them. Germline V lookup: CDR1 SGHTA, CDR2 FQGNSA.

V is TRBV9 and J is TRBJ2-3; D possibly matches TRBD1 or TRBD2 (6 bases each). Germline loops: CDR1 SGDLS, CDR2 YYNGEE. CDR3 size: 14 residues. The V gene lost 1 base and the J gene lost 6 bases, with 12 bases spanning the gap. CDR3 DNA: TGTGCCAGCAGCGTACATCCGGGGGCCGATACGCAGTATTTT. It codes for CASSVHPGADTQYF.

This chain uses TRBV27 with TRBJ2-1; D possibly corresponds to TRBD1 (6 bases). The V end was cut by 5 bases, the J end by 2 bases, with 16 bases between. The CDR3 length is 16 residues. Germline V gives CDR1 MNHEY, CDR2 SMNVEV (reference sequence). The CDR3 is CASSPPKGVPYNEQFF. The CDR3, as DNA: TGTGCCAGCAGTCCTCCCAAGGGGGTGCCCTACAATGAGCAGTTCTTC.

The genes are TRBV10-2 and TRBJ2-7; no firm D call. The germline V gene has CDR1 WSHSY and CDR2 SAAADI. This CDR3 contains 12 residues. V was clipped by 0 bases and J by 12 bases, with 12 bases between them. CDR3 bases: TGCGCCAGCAGTGAGTCGTTGGGCCACGGGTACTTC. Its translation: CASSESLGHGYF.

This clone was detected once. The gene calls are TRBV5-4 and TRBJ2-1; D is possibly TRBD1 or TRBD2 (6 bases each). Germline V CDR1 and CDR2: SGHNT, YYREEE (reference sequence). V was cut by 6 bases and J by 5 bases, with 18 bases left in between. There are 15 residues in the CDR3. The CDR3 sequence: CASNLGGLGDNEQFF. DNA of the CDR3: TGTGCCAGCAACCTCGGGGGCCTCGGAGACAATGAGCAGTTCTTC.

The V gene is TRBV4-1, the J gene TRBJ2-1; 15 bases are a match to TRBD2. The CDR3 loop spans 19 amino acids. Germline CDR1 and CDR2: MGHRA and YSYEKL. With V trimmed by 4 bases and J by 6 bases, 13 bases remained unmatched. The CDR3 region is CASSRHPGLAGGGANEQFF. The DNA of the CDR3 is TGCGCCAGCAGCCGGCACCCGGGACTAGCGGGAGGAGGGGCCAATGAGCAGTTCTTC.

DNA for the CDR3: TGTGCCAGCAGCCCCGGGACAGGGGCCTACGAGCAGTACTTC. Translating gives CASSPGTGAYEQYF. The rearrangement uses TRBV7-2 and TRBJ2-7; 10 nucleotides agree with TRBD1. This CDR3 has 14 amino acids. CDR1 is SGHTA, CDR2 FQGNSA, per germline. V lost 5 bases and J lost 2; bases outside the gene matches: 3.